A selection of T cell receptor beta chains follows, all from one sample in a study of shared clonotypes between healthy human individuals. TCRdb's copy holds only in-frame clones and misses some; the assay was immunoSEQ multiplex PCR. The sample consists of fewer than 600,000 clones, around 79% of them appearing once. Sequencing was done on a sample of PBMCs. Every receptor here comes from a woman in her 40s in good health. Some clones in this sample may be carry-over from other donors' samples. CDR3s include the opening cysteine and the closing phenylalanine or tryptophan. Each record gives: J gene, D gene, V gene, CDR3 protein. D genes are given only for firm matches.

TRBJ1-5 | NA | TRBV6-6 | CASSYRDSGNQPQHF
TRBJ2-7 | NA | TRBV18 | CASSPGGFYEQYF
TRBJ2-7 | NA | TRBV5-4 | CASSLYQGGAQYF
TRBJ1-2 | NA | TRBV5-5 | CASSLDRAGYTF
TRBJ1-1 | TRBD1 | TRBV6-6 | CATLVTGGHRNTEAFF
TRBJ2-7 | NA | TRBV28 | CATEGGRGPVGEQYF
TRBJ2-5 | NA | TRBV29-1 | CSVGGWAQETQYF
TRBJ2-2 | TRBD2 | TRBV19 | CASSGGLAGGVGELFF
TRBJ2-5 | NA | TRBV20-1 | CSARVRSQYF
TRBJ1-2 | NA | TRBV6-1 | CASISTGFYGYTF
TRBJ2-3 | TRBD1 | TRBV18 | CASSPEIQGTGVTDTQYF
TRBJ1-4 | NA | TRBV28 | CASSSPPTATNEKLFF
TRBJ2-3 | NA | TRBV7-2 | CASSLAPGGGPDTQYF
TRBJ2-7 | TRBD1 | TRBV7-8 | CASSLAGQGSYEQYF
NA | TRBD1 | TRBV25-1 | CASSSHRGLKQGEQYF
TRBJ1-2 | NA | TRBV28 | CASTTYLGGGYTF
TRBJ2-5 | NA | TRBV18 | CASSPSQERETQYF
TRBJ2-2 | NA | TRBV21-1 | CASSEKNDRGEKVAGELFF
TRBJ2-1 | NA | TRBV6-1 | CASSTGSLSYNEQFF
TRBJ2-2 | NA | TRBV7-2 | CASSIGHLNTGELFF
TRBJ2-1 | TRBD2 | TRBV30 | CAWYPSTSGVPTYNEQFF
TRBJ1-1 | NA | TRBV7-3 | CASSLKGSKAEAFF